These T cell receptor beta chains were read from a single sample in a study of blood T cell repertoires in COVID-19. Sequenced by immunoSEQ multiplex PCR; TCRdb stores in-frame clones only, minus some. The sample holds 250,000 to 300,000 clones, 80% to 90% seen once. Specimen: peripheral blood. The receptors come from a woman in her 70s with acute or convalescent COVID-19. Both conserved end residues are part of each CDR3. The D gene is left open where the match is weak. Clone size is given for some rows only: seen once, a few or many times, or a class if the clone is expanded.

J gene | V gene | clone size | CDR3 length | D gene | CDR3 protein | CDR3 DNA
TRBJ1-4 | TRBV5-5 | NA | 13 | NA | CASSWGRGEKLFF | TGTGCCAGCAGCTGGGGGAGGGGTGAAAAACTGTTTTTT
TRBJ2-2 | TRBV11-2 | NA | 16 | NA | CASSTLRGSNTGELFF | TGTGCCAGCAGCACCCTCAGGGGCTCCAACACCGGGGAGCTGTTTTTT
TRBJ1-3 | TRBV15 | NA | 16 | NA | CATSRDRGISGNTIYF | TGTGCCACCAGCAGAGATCGGGGGATCTCTGGAAACACCATATATTTT
TRBJ2-3 | TRBV29-1 | NA | 15 | TRBD1 | CSVVADRGSTDTQYF | TGCAGCGTTGTCGCGGACAGGGGTTCGACAGATACGCAGTATTTT
TRBJ2-1 | TRBV6-5 | NA | 15 | NA | CASRSTGHPGNEQFF | TGTGCCAGCAGATCCACAGGGCACCCGGGGAATGAGCAGTTCTTC
TRBJ1-1 | TRBV19 | NA | 16 | TRBD1 | CASSIDEVQGATEAFF | TGTGCCAGTAGTATAGATGAAGTCCAGGGGGCTACTGAAGCTTTCTTT
TRBJ2-1 | TRBV3-1/TRBV3-2 | NA | 13 | NA | CASSHAGYNEQFF | TGTGCCAGCAGCCACGCGGGTTACAATGAGCAGTTCTTC
TRBJ2-7 | TRBV5-8 | NA | 14 | TRBD2 | CASSSASGAYEQYF | TGTGCCAGCAGCTCGGCTAGCGGGGCGTACGAGCAGTACTTC
TRBJ1-6 | TRBV15 | NA | 14 | NA | CATSRGARHSPLHF | TGTGCCACCAGCAGAGGGGCCAGACACTCACCCCTCCACTTT
TRBJ1-2 | TRBV2 | NA | 12 | NA | CASSLDRHGYTF | TGTGCCAGCTCCTTAGACAGACACGGCTACACCTTC
TRBJ1-1 | TRBV20-1 | NA | 10 | NA | CSARLSEAFF | TGCAGTGCCCGCCTAAGTGAAGCTTTCTTT
TRBJ2-3 | TRBV15 | NA | 16 | NA | CATSRNPRERTDTQYF | TGTGCCACCAGCAGAAACCCCAGGGAACGCACAGATACGCAGTATTTT
TRBJ1-2 | TRBV2 | NA | 13 | TRBD1 | CASSLQGAGGYTF | TGTGCCAGCAGTTTACAGGGGGCAGGAGGCTACACCTTC
TRBJ2-5 | TRBV5-1 | once | 14 | NA | CASSLYLPQETQYF | TGCGCCAGCAGCTTGTATCTACCCCAAGAGACCCAGTACTTC
TRBJ1-2 | TRBV28 | NA | 12 | NA | CASSLQTAGYTF | TGTGCCAGCAGTTTACAGACTGCCGGCTACACCTTC
TRBJ2-3 | TRBV19 | NA | 14 | TRBD2 | CASSTSGGTDTQYF | TGTGCCAGTAGTACTAGCGGGGGCACAGATACGCAGTATTTT
TRBJ2-3 | TRBV30 | few | 13 | NA | CAIIALPGDTQYF | TGTGCCATCATAGCGTTACCGGGGGATACGCAGTATTTT
TRBJ1-5 | TRBV30 | NA | 13 | NA | CAWSTREYQPQHF | TGTGCCTGGAGTACGAGAGAGTATCAGCCCCAGCATTTT
TRBJ2-3 | TRBV2 | NA | 16 | TRBD2 | CASSRRASGSTDTQYF | TGTGCCAGCAGTAGGAGGGCTAGCGGGAGCACAGATACGCAGTATTTT
TRBJ1-2 | TRBV3-1/TRBV3-2 | NA | 15 | TRBD1 | CASSQENRGNYGYTF | TGTGCCAGCAGCCAAGAAAACAGGGGGAACTATGGCTACACCTTC
TRBJ1-1 | TRBV5-1 | NA | 15 | NA | CASSLRRIGDTEAFF | TGCGCCAGCAGCTTAAGAAGGATAGGGGACACTGAAGCTTTCTTT
TRBJ1-2 | TRBV2 | NA | 14 | NA | CASSEDPGNYGYTF | TGTGCCAGCAGTGAAGATCCGGGAAACTATGGCTACACCTTC
TRBJ1-2 | TRBV3-1/TRBV3-2 | NA | 14 | NA | CASSPLRGDYGYTF | TGTGCCAGTAGCCCGCTGCGGGGAGACTATGGCTACACCTTC
TRBJ1-1 | TRBV19 | once | 13 | NA | CASSIGGQGIAFF | TGTGCCAGCTCGATCGGGGGGCAGGGGATCGCTTTCTTT
TRBJ1-4 | TRBV6-5 | NA | 14 | NA | CASSYANRDEKLFF | TGTGCCAGCAGTTACGCGAACAGGGACGAAAAACTGTTTTTT
TRBJ1-6 | TRBV2 | NA | 17 | NA | CASSDGGTETYNSPLHF | TGTGCCAGCAGTGACGGTGGAACAGAAACTTATAATTCACCCCTCCACTTT
TRBJ1-1 | TRBV18 | NA | 16 | NA | CASSPRQVGVNTEAFF | TGTGCCAGCTCCCCACGCCAGGTGGGAGTGAACACTGAAGCTTTCTTT
TRBJ1-1 | TRBV7-9 | NA | 13 | NA | CASSPETNTEAFF | TGTGCCAGCAGCCCCGAAACTAACACTGAAGCTTTCTTT
TRBJ1-2 | TRBV7-9 | NA | 12 | NA | CASSTLEYGYTF | TGTGCCAGCAGTACTCTAGAGTATGGCTACACCTTC
TRBJ2-7 | TRBV27 | once | 15 | NA | CASTIGGVSSYEQYF | TGTGCCAGCACCATAGGCGGGGTGAGCTCCTACGAGCAGTACTTC
TRBJ2-1 | TRBV10-3 | NA | 14 | NA | CAIKTSFSYNEQFF | TGTGCCATCAAAACAAGTTTTTCCTACAATGAGCAGTTCTTC
TRBJ1-6 | TRBV2 | NA | 16 | NA | CASSYDRSSYNSPLHF | TGTGCCAGCAGCTACGACAGGAGCTCCTATAATTCACCCCTCCACTTT
TRBJ1-6 | TRBV5-1 | NA | 13 | NA | CASRRVPNSPLHF | TGCGCCAGCAGACGGGTGCCCAATTCACCCCTCCACTTT
TRBJ2-1 | TRBV6-5 | NA | 16 | NA | CASSYSRTDSYNEQFF | TGTGCCAGCAGTTATAGCCGGACTGACTCCTACAATGAGCAGTTCTTC
TRBJ1-1 | TRBV6-5 | NA | 14 | TRBD1 | CASRQGGTKTEAFF | TGTGCCAGCCGGCAGGGGGGAACGAAGACTGAAGCTTTCTTT
TRBJ1-6 | TRBV30 | NA | 14 | NA | CAWSVVIRNSPLHF | TGTGCCTGGAGTGTAGTCATTCGGAATTCACCCCTCCACTTT
TRBJ1-2 | TRBV10-2 | NA | 13 | NA | CASSESTGYGYTF | TGCGCCAGCAGTGAGTCGACTGGATATGGCTACACCTTC